Listed below are T cell receptor beta chains from one sample, sequenced in a study of shared clonotypes between healthy human individuals. Measured with immunoSEQ multiplex PCR; TCRdb has only the in-frame clones, and not every one. The data hold 630,000 or so clones, with roughly 98% observed a single time. The sequenced sample was naive CD8+ T cells sorted from blood. These receptors all come from a man aged 30-40 years in good health. Each CDR3 is given with its conserved first and last residue. D genes are given only for firm matches. Not all rows give a size; the values are once, few, many and, for expanded clones, a class.

abundance,len,j_gene,v_gene,d_gene,CDR3aa,CDR3nt
.,14,TRBJ2-7,TRBV7-9,.,CASSWDLGSYEQYF,TGTGCCAGCAGTTGGGACCTGGGCTCCTACGAGCAGTACTTC
once,14,TRBJ2-7,TRBV10-1,TRBD2,CASSRLAGAYEQYF,TGCGCCAGCAGTAGGCTAGCGGGAGCCTACGAGCAGTACTTC
.,12,TRBJ2-7,TRBV6-6,.,CASSWLSYEQYF,TGTGCCAGCAGTTGGCTCAGTTACGAGCAGTACTTC
.,13,TRBJ2-3,TRBV7-9,.,CASSLPRSDTQYF,TGTGCCAGCAGCCTCCCCCGATCAGATACGCAGTATTTT
.,13,TRBJ2-5,TRBV5-1,.,CASSHNVQETQYF,TGCGCCAGCAGCCATAACGTTCAAGAGACCCAGTACTTC
.,16,TRBJ1-1,TRBV18,.,CASSPGRGHTNTEAFF,TGTGCCAGCTCACCAGGCAGGGGACATACGAACACTGAAGCTTTCTTT
.,16,TRBJ1-5,TRBV2,.,CASSLTFGQANQPQHF,TGTGCCAGCAGTCTTACATTCGGGCAGGCAAATCAGCCCCAGCATTTT
.,14,TRBJ1-2,TRBV7-2,.,CASSLRTANYGYTF,TGTGCCAGCAGCTTAAGAACTGCTAACTATGGCTACACCTTC
.,17,TRBJ2-1,TRBV11-2,.,CASSLGSGGASYNEQFF,TGTGCCAGCAGCTTAGGGTCTGGCGGGGCGTCCTACAATGAGCAGTTCTTC
.,17,TRBJ2-3,TRBV5-1,TRBD2,CASSSRTSGSSTDTQYF,TGCGCCAGCAGCTCCCGGACTAGCGGGAGTAGCACAGATACGCAGTATTTT
.,12,TRBJ2-7,TRBV6-5,.,CASSEGAYEQYF,TGTGCCAGCTCCGAGGGCGCCTACGAGCAGTACTTC
.,15,TRBJ2-7,TRBV15,.,CATSVGANNDYEQYF,TGTGCCACCTCCGTAGGGGCCAATAATGACTACGAGCAGTACTTC
.,16,TRBJ2-1,TRBV7-9,.,CASSAETDGSYNEQFF,TGTGCCAGCAGCGCCGAGACGGACGGTTCCTACAATGAGCAGTTCTTC
.,14,TRBJ2-7,TRBV11-2,TRBD1,CASRWTGSSAEQYF,TGTGCCAGCAGATGGACAGGGTCGTCCGCCGAGCAGTACTTC
.,15,TRBJ2-7,TRBV27,TRBD1,CASSRPGQGSYEQYF,TGTGCCAGCAGTCGACCGGGACAGGGCTCCTACGAGCAGTACTTC
.,16,TRBJ2-3,TRBV4-3,TRBD2,CASSQETSGIVNTQYF,TGCGCCAGCAGCCAAGAAACTAGCGGGATAGTGAATACGCAGTATTTT
few,12,TRBJ2-2,TRBV27,.,CASRTNTGELFF,TGTGCCAGCCGAACGAACACCGGGGAGCTGTTTTTT